A selection of T cell receptor beta chains follows, all from one sample in a study of shared T cell receptors in the human thymus. Libraries were prepared by immunoSEQ multiplex PCR; TCRdb keeps only in-frame clonotypes and omits some of them. The sample lists about 380,000 clones, about 95% seen once, with approximately 0.02% in the top ten. The sample was thymocytes. These TCRs come from a human donor. CDR3s include the opening cysteine and the closing phenylalanine or tryptophan. The order of the fields is D gene, clone size, V gene, J gene, CDR3 protein, CDR3 DNA. The D gene is left open where the match is weak. Clone size is stated in some rows and not others, as once, few, many or a class when expanded.

>-|-|TRBV6-5|TRBJ1-6
CASSYSNRNSPLHF
TGTGCCAGCAGTTACTCCAACAGGAATTCACCCCTCCACTTT
>TRBD2|-|TRBV19|TRBJ2-1
CASSGGGLAVNEQFF
TGTGCCAGTAGCGGGGGGGGACTAGCAGTCAATGAGCAGTTCTTC
>-|-|TRBV28|TRBJ1-1
CASSLPQTENTEAFF
TGTGCCAGCAGTTTACCCCAGACAGAGAACACTGAAGCTTTCTTT
>TRBD2|-|TRBV29-1|TRBJ2-5
CSSRSRTSVETQYF
TGCAGCTCGAGGTCTCGGACTAGCGTGGAGACCCAGTACTTC
>TRBD2|-|TRBV30|TRBJ2-1
CACLQRRAGGRGDPSGNEQFF
TGTGCCTGCCTCCAACGACGAGCGGGAGGCCGAGGGGACCCCTCTGGGAATGAGCAGTTCTTC
>TRBD2|-|TRBV18|TRBJ2-1
CASSPQREDPEQFF
TGTGCCAGCTCACCACAGCGGGAGGATCCTGAGCAGTTCTTC
>-|-|TRBV11-3|TRBJ2-7
CASSYTASYEQYF
TGTGCCAGCAGCTACACCGCTTCCTACGAGCAGTACTTC
>-|-|TRBV7-2|TRBJ2-5
CASSNTWTDQETQYF
TGTGCCAGCAGCAATACCTGGACAGACCAAGAGACCCAGTACTTC
>-|-|TRBV7-2|TRBJ2-7
CASSLAGPGPSKYEQYF
TGTGCCAGCAGCTTAGCCGGGCCGGGCCCCTCTAAATACGAGCAGTACTTC
>TRBD1|-|TRBV28|TRBJ2-7
CASSPRDRGMYEQYF
TGTGCCAGCAGTCCACGGGACAGGGGTATGTACGAGCAGTACTTC
>-|once|TRBV27|TRBJ2-7
CASSTSLGPTPDNEQYF
TGTGCCAGCAGTACTTCCCTTGGACCCACCCCTGACAACGAGCAGTACTTC
>-|few|TRBV7-7|TRBJ1-1
CASSLKLLNTEAFF
TGTGCTAGCAGCTTAAAACTGTTGAACACTGAAGCTTTCTTT
>-|-|TRBV7-2|TRBJ2-2
CASSLGPGPGELFF
TGTGCCAGCAGCTTAGGACCAGGGCCCGGGGAGCTGTTTTTT
>-|-|TRBV10-1|TRBJ2-1
CASSKNSGTPNENEQFF
TGCGCCAGCAGTAAAAATTCCGGGACTCCCAACGAGAATGAGCAGTTCTTC
>-|-|TRBV12-5|TRBJ1-1
CASGSQGANTEAFF
TGTGCTAGTGGCTCACAGGGTGCGAACACTGAAGCTTTCTTT
>TRBD1|-|TRBV29-1|TRBJ2-7
CSVETGEYEQYF
TGCAGCGTTGAGACAGGGGAGTACGAGCAGTACTTC
>TRBD1|-|TRBV6-5|TRBJ2-1
CASRLRDRESEFF
TGTGCCAGCAGGCTCCGGGACAGGGAATCTGAGTTCTTC
>TRBD2|-|TRBV4-2|TRBJ2-7
CASSQAPGGTSVPLYEQYF
TGTGCCAGCAGCCAAGCCCCCGGGGGGACTAGCGTCCCCCTCTACGAGCAGTACTTC
>-|-|TRBV14|TRBJ1-3
CASSRRVGVGSGNTIYF
TGTGCCAGCAGCCGCCGAGTAGGGGTCGGGTCTGGAAACACCATATATTTT
>-|-|TRBV4-1|TRBJ1-1
CASGLNRSSGAEAFF
TGCGCCAGCGGCCTCAACAGGAGTTCGGGGGCCGAAGCTTTCTTT
>-|-|TRBV7-8|TRBJ2-7
CASSLATSLPYEQYF
TGTGCCAGCAGCTTAGCCACCTCACTCCCCTACGAGCAGTACTTC
>-|-|TRBV6-1|TRBJ1-3
CASEARTSGNTIYF
TGTGCCAGCGAGGCCAGGACCTCTGGAAACACCATATATTTT
>-|-|TRBV11-1|TRBJ2-1
CASSRLGGNEQFF
TGTGCCAGCAGCAGACTAGGCGGGAATGAGCAGTTCTTC
>TRBD2|-|TRBV4-1|TRBJ2-7
CASSSPAGGEQYF
TGCGCCAGCAGCTCCCCAGCGGGAGGCGAGCAGTACTTC
>TRBD1|-|TRBV5-6|TRBJ1-1
CASSPGQGAAEAFF
TGTGCCAGCAGCCCGGGACAGGGGGCGGCTGAAGCTTTCTTT
>-|-|TRBV5-1|TRBJ1-5
CASSPKTGGNQPQHF
TGCGCCAGCAGCCCGAAAACAGGTGGCAATCAGCCCCAGCATTTT